This TCR beta chain was captured by sequencing in a study of T-cell memory formation after mild COVID-19 (dated by TCRdb to about 2021). With respect to the entire study: Most TCR sequence clusters were specific to one of the two donors. In a couple of donors, T-cell clones that expanded and contracted after mild COVID-19 were tracked by sequencing TCRalpha and TCRbeta repertoires over time. Two young, previously healthy adult volunteers made up the cohort, one male and one female.

The sequencing machine was an Illumina NovaSeq 6000. TCRalpha and TCRbeta cDNA libraries were built by 5'RACE with constant-segment primers, adding sample barcodes and unique molecular identifiers. Trizol reagent was used to extract RNA from every sample. Libraries were amplified in two PCR steps, with a second sample barcode and Illumina TruSeq adapters added in the second step. Sequencing of libraries was performed on an Illumina NovaSeq with 2 x 150 bp paired-end reads. The published analysis was carried out like this. Demultiplexing of reads and collapsing into UMI-guided consensus sequences were performed with migec v1.2.7. With mixcr v2.1.11, UMI consensuses were aligned to TRA and TRB V and J templates and assembled into clonotypes. Expanded or contracted clonotypes were those called significant by both edgeR and NoisET, with noise models trained on biological replicates. For edgeR calls, the thresholds were a false discovery rate-adjusted p below 0.01 and a log2 fold-change of 1. As an exploratory analysis of dynamics, max-normalized trajectories of the 1000 most abundant clonotypes were examined by PCA with hierarchical clustering. Each responding clone was given a CD4 or CD8 phenotype based on the CD4+ and CD8+ repertoires, which had been sequenced separately. TCRdb reprocessed the public reads (quality trimming at Q25 with fastp, clone calling with MiXCR) and kept in-frame beta chains. Every distinct CDR3 protein forms one entry, paired with its most common genes and DNA. The V and J calls and clone size come from TCRdb's table, not from the authors' own analysis. The sample data list more than 450,000 distinct CDR3 sequences, and about a sixth of these were observed just once. 12% of the sample is in the top ten clones.

Trimming at the junction amounts to 2 bases on V and 7 bases on J, and the germline ends lie 8 bases apart. Looking up the germline V gene yields CDR1 KGHDR and CDR2 SFDVKD. The CDR3 runs 13 amino acids, cysteine and phenylalanine included. The DNA shown is the 39-base CDR3, in frame from base 1. Notes on this clonotype: Its cognate antigen has yet to be identified. Nothing much larger sits one base from this clone, and base qualities are not available.

Ficoll-Paque density gradient centrifugation was the method used to isolate PBMCs. Study-level results and caveats: SARS-CoV-2 specificity of the second-wave clones peaking on day 37 was not confirmed. Some responding clones were found in pre-infection memory, which suggests that pre-existing cross-reactive memory T cells took part in the SARS-CoV-2 response. Contracting CD4+ clones appeared mostly in the CM and EM memory subsets, whereas CD8+ clones were enriched in EMRA. Only a couple of mild cases were covered by the study, and larger cohorts that include severe cases with pre-infection samples were considered necessary. Clones that contracted from day 15 to 85 showed balanced CD4/CD8 phenotypes, whereas a second wave of clones that expanded from day 15 to 37 leaned towards CD4+.

Sequenced input: PBMCs or a T cell subset sorted from them (not recorded which). This sequence was found in an adult woman who had mild COVID-19 (a few samples of this study predate the infection). The sample titles of this study are shuffled in the database, so cell type and time point are left out; the donor was told from shared clones. The receptor chain draws on TRBV24-1 and TRBJ2-1, with an unclear D gene assignment. The CDR3 amino acid sequence is: CATSDSGRNEQFF. The DNA sequence is TGTGCCACCAGTGATTCTGGGCGGAATGAGCAGTTCTTC.